The 9 T cell receptor beta chains presented below share a single source sample, sequenced in a study of OX40 agonist ivuxolimab in advanced cancers. Sequenced by immunoSEQ multiplex PCR; TCRdb stores in-frame clones only, minus some. Altogether under 70,000 clones are present, roughly 90% being singletons, with the ten largest covering 1.4%. Here the sequenced sample was CD4+ or CD8+ T cells sorted from blood, taken in a trial of the OX40 agonist ivuxolimab. Every receptor here comes from an adult with an advanced solid tumor such as melanoma, head and neck, liver or kidney cancer.

The CDR3 DNA sequence: TGTGCCAGCAGCTCCCGCAACGCAGGGGGCTTTGAAAAACTGTTTTTT. This codes for CASSSRNAGGFEKLFF. J is TRBJ1-4 and V is TRBV7-9; 8 nucleotides match TRBD1. V shed 4 bases and J 7 bases; nucleotides not matched to a gene: 11. The V gene's germline CDR1 is SEHNR and CDR2 FQNEAQ (reference sequence). The CDR3 loop spans 16 amino acids.

The V gene is TRBV5-1, the J gene TRBJ1-2; 12 bases fit TRBD1. V lost 4 bases and J lost 11; bases outside the gene matches: 9. Germline V gene lookup returns CDR1 SGHRS and CDR2 YFSETQ. The CDR3 consists of 14 residues. In DNA form, the CDR3 reads TGCGCCAGCAGCCCGGGACAGGGGGCGCGTTCTTACACCTTC. Its protein is CASSPGQGARSYTF.

V is TRBV18 and J is TRBJ2-7; a weak D match, TRBD2 (6 bases). This CDR3 has 13 residues. Per germline, CDR1 KGHSH and CDR2 LQKENI. V was pared by 3 bases and J by 5 bases, with 11 bases between. This chain's CDR3 is CASSPFGGDEQYF. The CDR3 DNA follows: TGTGCCAGCTCACCGTTTGGAGGGGACGAGCAGTACTTC.

J is TRBJ2-1 and V is TRBV28; the D gene could be TRBD1 or TRBD2 (5 bases each). The V end was cut by 3 bases, the J end by 4 bases, with 13 bases between. CDR1 and CDR2 (germline): MDHEN, SYDVKM. The CDR3 runs to 15 residues. This CDR3 reads CASSFQGRVYNEQFF. CDR3 sequence (DNA): TGTGCCAGCAGTTTTCAGGGACGGGTTTACAATGAGCAGTTCTTC.

The chain joins TRBV10-3 to TRBJ1-1; no firm D call. The CDR3 runs 13 residues. Trimming cost V 2 bases and J 4 bases, with 8 bases left between them. Germline V gene data show CDR1 as ENHRY and CDR2 as SYGVKD. CDR3 DNA: TGTGCCATCAGTGAGCCATTTGGCACTGAAGCTTTCTTT. As protein: CAISEPFGTEAFF.

J is TRBJ2-7 and V is TRBV4-1; 9 bases agree with TRBD1. CDR3 length equals 16 residues. V shed 3 bases, J shed 5 bases, and the junction held 11 bases outside the gene matches. CDR1 is MGHRA and CDR2 is YSYEKL in the germline V gene. CDR3 region: CASSHLGQGSGNEQYF. The CDR3, as DNA: TGCGCCAGCAGCCACCTCGGACAGGGGAGCGGGAACGAGCAGTACTTC.

This rearrangement joins TRBV10-3 to TRBJ1-3; the D gene is possibly TRBD1 (6 bases). Germline loops: CDR1 ENHRY, CDR2 SYGVKD. V was pared by 6 bases and J by 0 bases, with 24 bases between. The CDR3 is 19 residues long. Here the CDR3 DNA reads TGTGCCATCAGCGAAGCCTCAGGGGCCCTACTGAGCTCTGGAAACACCATATATTTT. Its protein product is CAISEASGALLSSGNTIYF.

This chain uses TRBV10-3 with TRBJ1-2; TRBD1 aligns across 8 bases. Germline values: CDR1 ENHRY, CDR2 SYGVKD. The CDR3 loop spans 11 amino acids. V lost 10 bases to trimming and J lost 6 bases; unmatched junction nucleotides: 4. CDR3 nucleotides: TGTGCCACCCAGACAGGGGATGGCTACACCTTC. This encodes CATQTGDGYTF.

This clone has only a few counts. The chain employs TRBV6-6 and TRBJ2-7; D might be TRBD2 (6 bases). Trimming pared 5 bases from V and 5 bases from J, leaving 7 bases between. This CDR3 has 11 residues. Per the germline V gene, CDR1 is MNHNY and CDR2 is SVGAGI (reference sequence). DNA for the CDR3: TGTGCCAGCAGTCGCGGGGACGAGCAGTACTTC. Translated, it gives CASSRGDEQYF.